This TCR beta chain was captured in a study of Ad26.COV2.S vaccination and SARS-CoV-2 variants. Study details: The authors gave Ad26.COV2.S intramuscularly, either once or twice 56 days apart.

The CDR3 spans 14 residues. Germline lookup yields CDR1 GTSNPN and CDR2 SVGIG (reference sequence). V gave up 0 bases and J gave up 7 bases, with 15 bases separating them. Using immunoSEQ multiplex PCR, the repertoire was profiled, and TCRdb retains in-frame clones only, with some absent. The sample consists of around 400,000 clones, around 90% of them appearing once. Treatment noted: roughly 18 received Ad26.COV2.S at low or high dose, single or two shots; about 5 received placebo; per-sample allocation not given. Collection of the samples took place on day 63 after the first injection of vaccine or placebo.

The receptor comes from a person between 18 and 60 years old who received the Ad26.COV2.S COVID-19 vaccine or a placebo. Sequences were derived from peripheral blood, sampled in a trial of Ad26.COV2.S vaccine versus placebo. J is TRBJ1-2 and V is TRBV30; TRBD1 is a possible D gene (6 bases). CDR3 in DNA: TGTGCCTGGAGTGTAATGGGGGCCGAACCTGGCTACACCTTC. Encoded protein: CAWSVMGAEPGYTF.